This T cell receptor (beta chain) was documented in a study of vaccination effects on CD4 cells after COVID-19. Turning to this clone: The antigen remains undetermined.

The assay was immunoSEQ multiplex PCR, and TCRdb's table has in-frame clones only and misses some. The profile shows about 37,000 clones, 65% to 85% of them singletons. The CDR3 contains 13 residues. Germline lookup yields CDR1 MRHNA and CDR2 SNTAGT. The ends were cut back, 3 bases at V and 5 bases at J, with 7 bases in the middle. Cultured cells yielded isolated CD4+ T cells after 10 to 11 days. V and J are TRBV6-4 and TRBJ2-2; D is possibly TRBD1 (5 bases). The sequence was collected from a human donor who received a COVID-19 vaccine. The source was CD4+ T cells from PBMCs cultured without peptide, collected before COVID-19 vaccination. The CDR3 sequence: CASSERTTGELFF. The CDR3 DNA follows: TGTGCCAGCAGTGAGAGGACAACCGGGGAGCTGTTTTTT.